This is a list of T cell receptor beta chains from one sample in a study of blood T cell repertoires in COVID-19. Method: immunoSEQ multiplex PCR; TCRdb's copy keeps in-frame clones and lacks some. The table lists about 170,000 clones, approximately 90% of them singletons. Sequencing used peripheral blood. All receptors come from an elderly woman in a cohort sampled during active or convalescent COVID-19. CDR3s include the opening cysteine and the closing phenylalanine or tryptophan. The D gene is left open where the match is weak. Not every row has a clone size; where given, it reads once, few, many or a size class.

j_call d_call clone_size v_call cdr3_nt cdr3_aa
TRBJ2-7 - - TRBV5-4 TGTGCCAGCAGCTTTGGGCAGCCTAATCCCTACGAGCAGTACTTC CASSFGQPNPYEQYF
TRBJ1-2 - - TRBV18 TGTGCCAGCTCACCATCGGTGGTTAACTATGGCTACACCTTC CASSPSVVNYGYTF
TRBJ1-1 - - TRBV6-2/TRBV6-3 TGTGCCAGCAGTTACGGACAGAACACTGAAGCTTTCTTT CASSYGQNTEAFF
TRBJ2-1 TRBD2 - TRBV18 TGTGCCAGCTCACCGGGACTAGCGGAGGACAATGAGCAGTTCTTC CASSPGLAEDNEQFF
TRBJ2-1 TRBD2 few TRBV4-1 TGCGCCAGCAGCCAAGATCCCTCGGGACTAGCCATTGCACTCAATGAGCAGTTCTTC CASSQDPSGLAIALNEQFF
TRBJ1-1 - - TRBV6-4 TGTGCCAGCAGTACAGATCTAGGGGGTGAAGCTTTCTTT CASSTDLGGEAFF
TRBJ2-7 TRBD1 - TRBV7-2 TGTGCCAGCAGCCTCGACAGGGGGCGCCCCTACGAGCAGTACTTC CASSLDRGRPYEQYF
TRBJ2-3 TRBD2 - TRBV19 TGTGCCTCCGGGGGGGCAAAAGATACGCAGTATTTT CASGGAKDTQYF
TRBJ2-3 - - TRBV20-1 TGCAGTGCTAGGGCCGTAGATACGCAGTATTTT CSARAVDTQYF
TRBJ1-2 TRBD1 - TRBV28 TGTGCCAGCAGCCCCGGACAGGGGAACTATGGCTACACCTTC CASSPGQGNYGYTF
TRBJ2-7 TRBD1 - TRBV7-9 TGTGCCAGCAGCTTATGGGACAGGGACGGCGAGCAGTACTTC CASSLWDRDGEQYF
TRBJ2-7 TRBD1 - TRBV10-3 TGTGCCATCACAGACAGGGGCTACGAGCAGTACTTC CAITDRGYEQYF
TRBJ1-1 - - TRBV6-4 TGTGCCAGCAGTGGGGTAGGAGGGACTGAAGCTTTCTTT CASSGVGGTEAFF
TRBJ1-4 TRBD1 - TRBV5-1 TGCGCCAGCAGCATGAACAGGGGGGCTAATGAAAAACTGTTTTTT CASSMNRGANEKLFF
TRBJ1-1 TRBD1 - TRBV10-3 TGTGCCACCAAGGGCGACAGGGAGAACACTGAAGCTTTCTTT CATKGDRENTEAFF
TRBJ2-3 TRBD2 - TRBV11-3 TGTGCCAGCAGCCCGAGGGGTAGGGCTAGCGGGGGCCGAGGCACAGATACGCAGTATTTT CASSPRGRASGGRGTDTQYF
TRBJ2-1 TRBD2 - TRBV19 TGTGCCAGTAGTATAGGGACTAGCGGTACCTACAATGAGCAGTTCTTC CASSIGTSGTYNEQFF
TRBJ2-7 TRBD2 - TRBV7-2 TGTGCCAGCACCCCTGGTAGCGGGGGGGCCGTGGTCGAGCAGTACTTC CASTPGSGGAVVEQYF
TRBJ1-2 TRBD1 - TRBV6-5 TGTGCCAGCATACCCGCAGGGGGCTATGGCTACACCTTC CASIPAGGYGYTF
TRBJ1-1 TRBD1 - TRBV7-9 TGTGCCAGCAGCTCCGGGACAGGGTATTCATGGTCTACTGAAGCTTTCTTT CASSSGTGYSWSTEAFF
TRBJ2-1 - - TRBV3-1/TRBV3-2 TGTGCCAGCAGCCAAGTTGGCGGTGAGCAGTTCTTC CASSQVGGEQFF
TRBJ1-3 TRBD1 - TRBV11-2 TGTGCCACCTCAAGCCGGACAGGGGGCCTCGCCATATATTTT CATSSRTGGLAIYF
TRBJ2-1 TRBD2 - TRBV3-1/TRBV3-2 TGTGCCAGCAGTCCTAGCGGGAGGGCCTTGAATGAGCAGTTCTTC CASSPSGRALNEQFF
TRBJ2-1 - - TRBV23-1 TGCGCCAGCAGTCCCAGGGGAAAGGTCGGGCAGTTCTTC CASSPRGKVGQFF
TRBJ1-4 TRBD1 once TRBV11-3 TGTGCCAGCAGCGCCGGAACAGGGGCTAATGAAAAACTGTTTTTT CASSAGTGANEKLFF
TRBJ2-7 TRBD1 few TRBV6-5 TGTGCCAGCAGACCGGGACAGGGGGAGCAGTACTTC CASRPGQGEQYF
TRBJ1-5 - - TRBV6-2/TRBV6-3 TGTGCCAGCAGTCAACCCCCCCCCAAGCAATCGTGGAGTCAGCCCCAGCATTTT CASSQPPPKQSWSQPQHF
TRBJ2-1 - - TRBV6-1 TGTGCCAGCAGTGAATTTAACAGGGAGTACAATGAGCAGTTCTTC CASSEFNREYNEQFF
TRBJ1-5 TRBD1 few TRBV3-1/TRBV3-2 TGTGCCAGCAGCCAAGGACAGGGAAGCAATCAGCCCCAGCATTTT CASSQGQGSNQPQHF
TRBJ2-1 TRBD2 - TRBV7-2 TGTGCCAGCAGCCACCCTAAAGGCGGGGGTTCCTACAATGAGCAGTTCTTC CASSHPKGGGSYNEQFF
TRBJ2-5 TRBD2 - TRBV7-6 TGTGCCAGCAGCTTAGGGACTAGCGGGAGAAGGGAGACCCAGTACTTC CASSLGTSGRRETQYF
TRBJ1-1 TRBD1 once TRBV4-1 TGCGCCAGCAGCCAAGTTTCTCCGACAGGGGACACTGAAGCTTTCTTT CASSQVSPTGDTEAFF
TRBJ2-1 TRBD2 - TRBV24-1 TGTGCCACCAGTGATTACACTAGCGGGAACTACAATGAGCAGTTCTTC CATSDYTSGNYNEQFF
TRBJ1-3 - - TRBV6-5 TGTGCCAGCAGTTACTGGACCCAGGGGACTGGAAACACCATATATTTT CASSYWTQGTGNTIYF
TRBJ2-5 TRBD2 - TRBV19 TGTGCCAGTAGTACCGGACTAGCGGGGGGAGGGGAGACCCAGTACTTC CASSTGLAGGGETQYF
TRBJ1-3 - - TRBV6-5 TGTGCCAGCAGTTATGGCGGCAGGGGAGGAAACACCATATATTTT CASSYGGRGGNTIYF
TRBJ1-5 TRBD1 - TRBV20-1 TGCAGTGCTAGTAGGACAGGGTCCATCAGTAGTAATCAGCCCCAGCATTTT CSASRTGSISSNQPQHF
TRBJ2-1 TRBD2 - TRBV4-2 TGTGCCAGCAGCCTTTCGACTAGCGGAGTAGACAATGAGCAGTTCTTC CASSLSTSGVDNEQFF
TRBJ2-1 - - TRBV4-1 TGCGCCAGCAGCCAAGGGGGCAGAGGCTCCTACAATGAGCAGTTCTTC CASSQGGRGSYNEQFF
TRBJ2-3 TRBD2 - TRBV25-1 TGTGCCAGCAGTGGATACCGGGGGGGCACAGATACGCAGTATTTT CASSGYRGGTDTQYF
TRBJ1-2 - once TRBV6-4 TGTGCCAGCAGCCGGGACATCGGCTATGGCTACACCTTC CASSRDIGYGYTF
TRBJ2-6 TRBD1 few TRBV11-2 TGTGCCAGCAGGACAGGGGGCGCTGGGGCCAACGTCCTGACTTTC CASRTGGAGANVLTF
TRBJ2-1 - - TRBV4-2 TGTGCCAGCAGCCAAGAAGGGGTTTATGAGCAGTTCTTC CASSQEGVYEQFF
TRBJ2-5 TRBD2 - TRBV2 TGTGCCAGCAGTGAGCTAGCGGGGGGTTGGGAGACCCAGTACTTC CASSELAGGWETQYF
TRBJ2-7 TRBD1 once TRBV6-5 TGTGCCAGCAGTTACGGGACAGTCCTATCCTACGAGCAGTACTTC CASSYGTVLSYEQYF
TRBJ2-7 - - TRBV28 TGTGCCAGCAGTCCTACCGGGGTTTGGGTCTACGAGCAGTACTTC CASSPTGVWVYEQYF
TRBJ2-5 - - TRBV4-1 TGCGCCAGCAGCCAAGCACAGCAAGAGACCCAGTACTTC CASSQAQQETQYF
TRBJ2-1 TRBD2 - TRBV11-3 TGTGCCAGCAGCCCCTCCCCTCCTACTAGCGGCCCGAACTACAATGAGCAGTTCTTC CASSPSPPTSGPNYNEQFF
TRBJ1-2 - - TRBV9 TGTGCCAGCAGCGTACTTCAGGGGCCAAACTATGGCTACACCTTC CASSVLQGPNYGYTF
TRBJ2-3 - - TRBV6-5 TGTGCCAGCAGTACTTGGGAGAGGGGGGATACGCAGTATTTT CASSTWERGDTQYF
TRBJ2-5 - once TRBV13 TGTGCCAGCAGCTCGGGTTTCCAAGAGACCCAGTACTTC CASSSGFQETQYF